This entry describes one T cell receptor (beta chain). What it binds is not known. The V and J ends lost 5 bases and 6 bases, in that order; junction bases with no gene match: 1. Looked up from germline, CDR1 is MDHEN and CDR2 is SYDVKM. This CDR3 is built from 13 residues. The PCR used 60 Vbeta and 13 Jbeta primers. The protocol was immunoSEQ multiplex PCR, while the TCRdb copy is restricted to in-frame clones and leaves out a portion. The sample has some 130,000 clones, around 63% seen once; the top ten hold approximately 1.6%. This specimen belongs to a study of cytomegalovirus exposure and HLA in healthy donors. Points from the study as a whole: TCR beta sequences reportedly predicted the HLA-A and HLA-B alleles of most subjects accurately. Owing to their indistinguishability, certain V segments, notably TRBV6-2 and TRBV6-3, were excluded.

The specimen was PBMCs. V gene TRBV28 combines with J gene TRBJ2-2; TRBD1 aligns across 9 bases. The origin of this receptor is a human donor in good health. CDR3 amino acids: CASSRTGAGELFF. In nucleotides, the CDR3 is TGTGCCAGCAGTCGGACAGGGGCCGGGGAGCTGTTTTTT.